What follows is one T cell receptor (beta chain) and its context. This record comes from a study of CD8 T cells in Susac syndrome. An input of 0.5 to 1 ug of RNA was subjected to reverse transcription using random hexamers. Using its own MiXCR run on the immunoSEQ multiplex PCR reads, TCRdb lists one record per CDR3 protein. The table records under 95,000 distinct CDR3 sequences, around 94% of them present only once. The V end was cut by 2 bases, the J end by 4 bases, with 11 bases between. This CDR3 comprises 14 residues. Germline CDR1 is SEHNR and CDR2 is FQNEAQ (reference sequence). In blood CD8+ and CD4+ T cells, TCR beta underwent sequencing.

This TCR was sampled from a human donor with Susac syndrome. Sequenced: CD4+ T cells from PBMCs. The chain links TRBV7-9 to TRBJ1-1; maybe TRBD1 (5 bases). The CDR3 sequence is CASSLPFGTTEAFF. DNA for the CDR3: TGTGCCAGCAGCTTACCCTTTGGGACCACTGAAGCTTTCTTT.